This T cell receptor (beta chain) originates from a study of blood T cell repertoires in COVID-19. Study-level background: COVID-19 samples from acute and convalescent phases originated in the United States, Italy and Spain.

Germline-derived CDR1 and CDR2 are SGHAT and FQNNGV. The CDR3 loop spans 16 amino acids. The ends were cut back, 5 bases at V and 0 bases at J, with 15 bases in the middle. Authors' analysis steps: Cell counts per sample came from amplifying reference gene primers. The data were produced by immunoSEQ multiplex PCR, yet TCRdb's version contains in-frame clones alone and is incomplete. V, J and clone size reflect that table, while D and trimming were determined from the DNA. The table includes fewer than 350,000 clones, roughly nine tenths detected once. The genes are TRBV11-2 and TRBJ2-3; D is unclear. The sequenced sample consisted of peripheral blood. The origin of this receptor is a woman aged 55-69 years with COVID-19, enrolled during active disease. CDR3 protein: CASSLAVGSSTDTQYF. The CDR3 DNA sequence: TGTGCCAGCAGCCTGGCGGTGGGTTCCAGCACAGATACGCAGTATTTT.